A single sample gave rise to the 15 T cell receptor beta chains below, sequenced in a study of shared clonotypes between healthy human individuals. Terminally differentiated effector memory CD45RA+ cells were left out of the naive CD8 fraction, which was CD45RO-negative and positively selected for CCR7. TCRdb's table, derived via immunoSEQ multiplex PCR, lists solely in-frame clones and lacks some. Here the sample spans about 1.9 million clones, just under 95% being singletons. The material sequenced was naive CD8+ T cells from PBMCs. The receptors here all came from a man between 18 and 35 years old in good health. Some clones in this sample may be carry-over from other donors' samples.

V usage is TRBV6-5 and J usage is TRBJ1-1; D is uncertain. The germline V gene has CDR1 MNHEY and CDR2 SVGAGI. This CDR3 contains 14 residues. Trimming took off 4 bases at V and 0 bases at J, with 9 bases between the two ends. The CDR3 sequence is CASSLTSVNTEAFF. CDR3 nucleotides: TGTGCCAGCAGTTTGACATCTGTGAACACTGAAGCTTTCTTT.

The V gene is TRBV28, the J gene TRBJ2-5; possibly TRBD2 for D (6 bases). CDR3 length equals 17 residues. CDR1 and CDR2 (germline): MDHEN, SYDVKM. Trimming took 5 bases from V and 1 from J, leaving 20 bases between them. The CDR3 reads CASSKTLADRFQETQYF. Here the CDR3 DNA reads TGTGCCAGCAGTAAGACGTTAGCGGACCGATTCCAAGAGACCCAGTACTTC.

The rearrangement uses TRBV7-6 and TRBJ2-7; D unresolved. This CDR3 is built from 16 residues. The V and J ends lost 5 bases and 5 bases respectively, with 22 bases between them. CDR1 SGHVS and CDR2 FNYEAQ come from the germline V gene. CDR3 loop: CASSRTKTVFRNEQYF. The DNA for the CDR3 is TGTGCCAGCAGCCGGACCAAGACTGTTTTTAGGAACGAGCAGTACTTC.

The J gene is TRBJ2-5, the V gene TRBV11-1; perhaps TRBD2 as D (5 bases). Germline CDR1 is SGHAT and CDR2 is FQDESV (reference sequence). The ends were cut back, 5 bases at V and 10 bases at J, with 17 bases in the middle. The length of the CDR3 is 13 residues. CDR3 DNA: TGTGCCAGCAGCACTACACCAACCGGGGACCAGTACTTC. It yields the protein CASSTTPTGDQYF. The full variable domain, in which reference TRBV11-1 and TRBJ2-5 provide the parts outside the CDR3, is EAEVAQSPRYKITEKSQAVAFWCDPISGHATLYWYRQILGQGPELLVQFQDESVVDDSQLPKDRFSAERLKGVDSTLKIQPAELGDSAMYLCASSTTPTGDQYFGPGTRLLVL.

The CDR3 bases are TGTGCCAGCAGCCAAGGCCCGACTAGGGGTTTCCTTGATGAGCAGTTCTTC. Translated: CASSQGPTRGFLDEQFF. The rearrangement joins TRBV14 to TRBJ2-1; weak D call: TRBD2 (6 bases). Deletions cut 1 base from V and 8 bases from J, with 21 bases between. Per the germline V gene, CDR1 is SGHDN and CDR2 is FVKESK. The CDR3 extends over 17 amino acids.

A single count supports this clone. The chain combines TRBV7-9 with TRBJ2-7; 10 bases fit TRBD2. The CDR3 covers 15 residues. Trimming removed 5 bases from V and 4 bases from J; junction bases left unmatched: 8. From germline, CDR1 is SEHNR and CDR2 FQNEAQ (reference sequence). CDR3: CASSNPSGRFYEQYF. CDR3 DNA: TGTGCCAGCAGCAACCCTAGCGGGAGATTTTACGAGCAGTACTTC.

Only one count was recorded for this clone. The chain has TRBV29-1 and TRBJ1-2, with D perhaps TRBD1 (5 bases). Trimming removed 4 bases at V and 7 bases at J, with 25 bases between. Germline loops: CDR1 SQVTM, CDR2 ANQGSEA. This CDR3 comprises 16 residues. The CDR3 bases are TGCAGCGTTGTCGGGGGAACCGGGACTCCCTGGGGTGGCTACACCTTC. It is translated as CSVVGGTGTPWGGYTF.

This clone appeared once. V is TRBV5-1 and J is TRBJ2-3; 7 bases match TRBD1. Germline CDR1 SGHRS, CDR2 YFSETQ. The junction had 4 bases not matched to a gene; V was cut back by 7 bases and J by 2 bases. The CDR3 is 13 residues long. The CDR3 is CASGTEPTDTQYF. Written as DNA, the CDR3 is TGCGCCAGCGGGACAGAACCCACAGATACGCAGTATTTT. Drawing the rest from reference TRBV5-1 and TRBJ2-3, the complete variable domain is KAGVTQTPRYLIKTRGQQVTLSCSPISGHRSVSWYQQTPGQGLQFLFEYFSETQRNKGNFPGRFSGRQFSNSRSEMNVSTLELGDSALYLCASGTEPTDTQYFGPGTRLTVL.

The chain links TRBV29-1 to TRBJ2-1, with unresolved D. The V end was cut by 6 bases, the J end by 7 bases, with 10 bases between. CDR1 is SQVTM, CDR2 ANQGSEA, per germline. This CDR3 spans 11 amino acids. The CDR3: CSVGWLNEQFF. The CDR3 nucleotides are TGCAGCGTCGGGTGGCTGAATGAGCAGTTCTTC.

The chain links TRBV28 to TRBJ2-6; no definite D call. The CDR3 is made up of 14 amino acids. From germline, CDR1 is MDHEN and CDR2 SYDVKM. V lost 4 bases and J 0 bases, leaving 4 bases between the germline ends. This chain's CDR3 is CASSYASGANVLTF. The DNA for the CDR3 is TGTGCCAGCAGTTACGCCTCTGGGGCCAACGTCCTGACTTTC.

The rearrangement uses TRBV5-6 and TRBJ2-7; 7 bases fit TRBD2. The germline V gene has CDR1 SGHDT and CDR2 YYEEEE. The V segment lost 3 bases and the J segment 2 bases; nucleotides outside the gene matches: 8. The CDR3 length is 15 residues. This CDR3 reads CASSYTLAETYEQYF. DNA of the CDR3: TGTGCCAGCAGCTACACGCTAGCGGAGACCTACGAGCAGTACTTC.

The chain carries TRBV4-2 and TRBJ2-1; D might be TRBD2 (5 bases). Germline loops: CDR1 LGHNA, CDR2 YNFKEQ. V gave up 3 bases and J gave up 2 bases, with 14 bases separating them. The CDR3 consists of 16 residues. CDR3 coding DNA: TGTGCCAGCAGCCATTTCCCACGGGGAACCTACAATGAGCAGTTCTTC. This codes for CASSHFPRGTYNEQFF.

The CDR3 sequence is CASSWEGQVSGNTEAFF. The CDR3 DNA follows: TGCGCCAGCAGCTGGGAAGGGCAGGTCAGTGGGAACACTGAAGCTTTCTTT. The V call is TRBV5-1, the J call TRBJ1-1; D gene unclear. V was shortened by 3 bases and J by 1 base, with 19 bases between the two germline ends. The CDR3 is 17 amino acids. Per the germline V gene, CDR1 is SGHRS and CDR2 is YFSETQ.

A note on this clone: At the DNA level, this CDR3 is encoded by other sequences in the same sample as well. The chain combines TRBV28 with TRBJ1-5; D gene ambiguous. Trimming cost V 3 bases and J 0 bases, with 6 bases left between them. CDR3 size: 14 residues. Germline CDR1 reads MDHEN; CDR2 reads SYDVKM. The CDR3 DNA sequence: TGTGCCAGCAGTTTTTTGGATAGCAATCAGCCCCAGCATTTT. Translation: CASSFLDSNQPQHF.

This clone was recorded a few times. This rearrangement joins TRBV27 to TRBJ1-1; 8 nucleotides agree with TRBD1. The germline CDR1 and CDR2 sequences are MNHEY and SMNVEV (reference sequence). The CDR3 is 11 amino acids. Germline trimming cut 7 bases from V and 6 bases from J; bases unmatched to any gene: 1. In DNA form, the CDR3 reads TGTGCCAGCACACAGGGGGCTGAAGCTTTCTTT. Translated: CASTQGAEAFF.